The clone carrying this T cell receptor (beta chain) was recorded a few times. Its specificity is unknown. The record originates from a study of blood T cells in healthy people across ages. Study results and caveats: Relative to aged donors, long-lived donors carried more naive CD4+ cells and displayed higher diversity. Calculation of diversity from one million T cells yielded estimates considered to be underestimates.

Germline-derived CDR1 and CDR2 are DFQATT and SNEGSKA (reference sequence). The CDR3 loop spans 15 amino acids. V lost 4 bases, J lost 4 bases, and 8 bases stayed unmatched. Per individual sample, total RNA of at least 5.5 micrograms was extracted. Primed by a sample-barcoded 5' primer and a J-beta primer mix, a second PCR proceeded for about 7 to 12 cycles. Unique molecular identifiers of 12 random nucleotides labeled each cDNA. In TCRdb, the 5' RACE reads were re-called with MiXCR into one record per CDR3 protein. This sample has approximately 1,000,000 distinct CDR3 sequences, with less than 45% found just once.

Sequencing was carried out using blood. This clonotype was sampled from a young man in good health. The rearrangement uses TRBV20-1 and TRBJ1-1; the match to TRBD1 covers 11 bases. The DNA of the CDR3 is TGCAGTGCTAAACAATCCGGGACAGGGGGCACTGAAGCTTTCTTT. Protein: CSAKQSGTGGTEAFF.